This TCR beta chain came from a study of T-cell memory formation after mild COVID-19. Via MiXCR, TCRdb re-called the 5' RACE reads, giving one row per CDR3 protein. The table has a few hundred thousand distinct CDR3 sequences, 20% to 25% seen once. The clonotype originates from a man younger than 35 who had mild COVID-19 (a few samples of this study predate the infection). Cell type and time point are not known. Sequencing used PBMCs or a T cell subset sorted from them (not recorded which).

The CDR3 region is CASSLVFQDGYTF. The CDR3 DNA is TGCGCCAGCAGCTTGGTGTTCCAGGATGGCTACACCTTC. This chain links TRBV5-1 with TRBJ1-2; no definite D call. Trimming shortened V by 0 bases and J by 6 bases, and 9 bases separated the two germline ends. CDR1 is SGHRS and CDR2 is YFSETQ in the germline V gene. The CDR3 runs to 13 residues. The full variable domain, completed using reference TRBV5-1 and TRBJ1-2, is KAGVTQTPRYLIKTRGQQVTLSCSPISGHRSVSWYQQTPGQGLQFLFEYFSETQRNKGNFPGRFSGRQFSNSRSEMNVSTLELGDSALYLCASSLVFQDGYTFGSGTRLTVV.